This T cell receptor beta chain was observed in a study of control samples from healthy donors and cancer patients. The data were produced by immunoSEQ multiplex PCR, yet TCRdb's version contains in-frame clones alone and is incomplete. The table has about 120,000 clones, around 89% seen once. This clone has just a few counts. This CDR3 is also generated by other DNA sequences in the sample. This receptor was taken from a woman between 50 and 59 years old with colorectal cancer. Sequencing was done on a sample of PBMCs.

The CDR3 loop is CASSDRGYTF. For the CDR3, the DNA is TGTGCCAGTAGTGACAGGGGCTACACCTTC. The rearrangement uses TRBV19 and TRBJ1-2; weak D call: TRBD1 (6 bases). V shed 5 bases and J shed 8 bases, with 6 bases lying between them. The CDR3 extends over 10 amino acids. CDR1 and CDR2 (germline): LNHDA, SQIVND (reference sequence).